The next 25 T cell receptor beta chains were all read from a single sample in a study of identifying expanded T cells in peripheral blood. Profiled with immunoSEQ multiplex PCR; TCRdb holds only in-frame clones, not every one. Altogether about 86,000 clones are present, about 85% being singletons, with the ten largest covering roughly 4%. The source material was blood. All receptors come from a person aged 18-70 years in good health.

This clone showed up just a few times. CDR3 protein: CASSDDRLLYLYGYTF. The DNA for the CDR3 is TGTGCCAGCAGCGACGACAGGTTGCTCTACCTCTATGGCTACACCTTC. The genes are TRBV5-6 and TRBJ1-2; maybe TRBD1 (6 bases). The germline gives CDR1 SGHDT, CDR2 YYEEEE. CDR3 length: 16 residues. V shed 4 bases and J shed 4 bases, with 20 bases lying between them.

This rearrangement joins TRBV4-3 to TRBJ1-2, with D maybe TRBD1 (5 bases). The CDR3 has 17 amino acids. Germline-derived CDR1 and CDR2 are LGHNA and YSLEER. The V and J ends lost 3 bases and 7 bases respectively, with 24 bases between them. The CDR3, as DNA: TGCGCCAGCAGCCAGAGACGGGGCACAGGCGCCACGAGTGGCTACACCTTC. It is translated as CASSQRRGTGATSGYTF.

The rearrangement links TRBV10-1 to TRBJ2-3, with TRBD1 matching 10 bases. The J segment lost 4 bases and the V segment lost 6 bases, leaving 7 bases of the junction unmatched. CDR1 and CDR2 (germline): WNHNN, SYGVQD (reference sequence). The CDR3 consists of 15 residues. CDR3 coding DNA: TGCGCCAGCAGCCCGGACAGGGGGTACGCAGATACGCAGTATTTT. Its translation: CASSPDRGYADTQYF.

The rearrangement joins TRBV21-1 to TRBJ1-5. TRBV21-1 is described as a pseudogene. The CDR3 spans 12 residues. CDR3: CASSKVNQPQHF. The CDR3 region has the DNA TGTGCCAGCAGCAAGGTGAATCAGCCCCAGCATTTT.

This rearrangement joins TRBV19 to TRBJ1-2; D remains ambiguous. Per germline, CDR1 LNHDA and CDR2 SQIVND (reference sequence). The V gene lost 3 bases and the J gene lost 3 bases, with 11 bases spanning the gap. The CDR3 covers 14 residues. The CDR3 DNA sequence: TGTGCCAGTAGTATCCAGGTTAGGGACTATGGCTACACCTTC. It specifies CASSIQVRDYGYTF.

The CDR3 spells CASSLGAGASYEQYF. The CDR3, as DNA: TGTGCCAGCAGCTTGGGGGCGGGGGCCAGCTACGAGCAGTACTTC. V and J are TRBV5-6 and TRBJ2-7, with D possibly TRBD2 on 7 matching bases. Trimming cost V 0 bases and J 3 bases, with 13 bases left between them. This CDR3 comprises 15 residues. The germline CDR1 and CDR2 sequences are SGHDT and YYEEEE.

The chain couples TRBV5-6 to TRBJ1-1; D gene unclear. Germline CDR1 SGHDT, CDR2 YYEEEE. Trimming shortened V by 0 bases and J by 5 bases, and 2 bases separated the two germline ends. The CDR3 consists of 11 residues. The CDR3 here is CASSLGTEAFF. CDR3 coding DNA: TGTGCCAGCAGCTTGGGGACTGAAGCTTTCTTT.

The chain links TRBV19 to TRBJ1-1, with D possibly matching TRBD1 (5 bases). There are 12 residues in the CDR3. V lost 7 bases to trimming and J lost 11 bases, with 17 bases between them. Germline V gene lookup returns CDR1 LNHDA and CDR2 SQIVND (reference sequence). The CDR3 spells CASTYGTAGAFF. CDR3 DNA sequence: TGTGCCAGTACCTATGGGACGGCAGGGGCTTTCTTT.

The chain joins TRBV5-1 to TRBJ1-2; TRBD1 matches 9 bases. The CDR3 has 15 amino acids. The J segment lost 4 bases and the V segment lost 3 bases, leaving 7 bases of the junction unmatched. Germline V gives CDR1 SGHRS, CDR2 YFSETQ. CDR3 sequence (DNA): TGCGCCAGCAGCTCAACAGGGGGCAGATTCTATGGCTACACCTTC. This sequence encodes CASSSTGGRFYGYTF.

This clone was recorded once. This rearrangement joins TRBV28 to TRBJ2-1, with 7 bases aligning to TRBD1. Germline CDR1 MDHEN, CDR2 SYDVKM. The V gene end was trimmed by 7 bases and the J gene end by 7 bases; junction bases not matched to a gene: 13. CDR3 size: 15 residues. The CDR3 loop reads CASNPGDRAVNEQFF. Written as DNA, the CDR3 is TGTGCCAGCAACCCTGGAGACAGGGCCGTTAATGAGCAGTTCTTC.

The rearrangement joins TRBV4-3 to TRBJ1-1; D might be TRBD1 (6 bases). The CDR3 runs to 15 residues. CDR1 LGHNA and CDR2 YSLEER come from the germline V gene. Trimming shortened V by 4 bases and J by 0 bases, and 12 bases separated the two germline ends. CDR3 sequence reads: CASSRNRDLNTEAFF. DNA for the CDR3: TGCGCCAGCAGCCGGAACAGGGACCTGAACACTGAAGCTTTCTTT.

The rearrangement uses TRBV7-9 and TRBJ1-1; D is unclear. Trimming left V 3 bases short and J 6 bases short, with 14 bases between. This CDR3 is built from 14 residues. Per germline, CDR1 SEHNR and CDR2 FQNEAQ (reference sequence). CDR3 region: CASSFLDESAEAFF. The CDR3 region has the DNA TGTGCCAGCAGCTTTTTGGACGAGAGCGCTGAAGCTTTCTTT.

This rearrangement joins TRBV18 to TRBJ2-7, with 9 positions matching TRBD1. Looked up from germline, CDR1 is KGHSH and CDR2 is LQKENI. This CDR3 contains 12 residues. J gave up 7 bases and V 10 bases, and 8 bases lay outside the gene matches. CDR3 region: CATRDRVGEQYF. CDR3 DNA: TGTGCCACCCGGGACAGGGTGGGAGAGCAGTACTTC.

The V gene is TRBV19, the J gene TRBJ1-5, with TRBD1 identical over 8 bases. CDR1 is LNHDA, CDR2 SQIVND, per germline (reference sequence). The junction had 11 bases not matched to a gene; V was cut back by 4 bases and J by 3 bases. The CDR3 covers 17 residues. Here the CDR3 reads CASSKTYPGQVNQPQHF. DNA of the CDR3: TGTGCCAGTAGTAAAACTTATCCGGGACAGGTCAATCAGCCCCAGCATTTT.

V is TRBV11-2 and J is TRBJ2-2; D gene ambiguous. V lost 5 bases, J lost 2 bases, and 6 bases lay in between. This CDR3 comprises 13 residues. Germline V gene sequence: CDR1 SGHAT, CDR2 FQNNGV. CDR3 amino acids: CASSPVNTGELFF. The CDR3 coding sequence is TGTGCCAGCAGCCCGGTCAACACCGGGGAGCTGTTTTTT.

The chain couples TRBV6-5 to TRBJ1-1; D gene unclear. This CDR3 is 11 amino acids long. V lost 6 bases, J lost 11 bases, and 13 bases lay in between. Germline CDR1 and CDR2: MNHEY and SVGAGI. CDR3 loop: CASRYGLNAFF. The CDR3 DNA follows: TGTGCCAGCAGGTACGGACTTAACGCTTTCTTT.

This chain links TRBV27 with TRBJ2-7, with a tentative D call TRBD2 (5 bases). V was clipped by 4 bases and J by 0 bases, with 10 bases between them. The CDR3 extends over 14 amino acids. The germline V gene has CDR1 MNHEY and CDR2 SMNVEV (reference sequence). In nucleotides, the CDR3 is TGTGCCAGCAGTTATTCGGGGAGCTCCTACGAGCAGTACTTC. Protein product: CASSYSGSSYEQYF.

This clone showed up just once. The CDR3, as DNA: TGTGCCAGCAGCTTAGGGGGGACTAGAAGGCGTGAGACCCAGTACTTC. This encodes CASSLGGTRRRETQYF. V and J are TRBV7-2 and TRBJ2-5, with TRBD2 matching over 8 bases. The CDR3 length is 16 residues. V dropped 1 base and J dropped 5; count of bases not matched to a gene: 9. Germline loops: CDR1 SGHTA, CDR2 FQGNSA.

The chain joins TRBV9 to TRBJ1-4; no clear D. Trimming cost V 1 base and J 8 bases, with 18 bases left between them. The CDR3 has 16 amino acids. In germline, CDR1 is SGDLS, CDR2 YYNGEE. The CDR3 loop is CASSVSLTDGAEKLFF. Here the CDR3 DNA reads TGTGCCAGCAGCGTATCCTTGACGGACGGTGCCGAAAAACTGTTTTTT.

To note about this clone: The same CDR3 is also encoded by other DNA sequences in this sample. J is TRBJ1-2 and V is TRBV5-1; the match to TRBD1 covers 7 bases. Trimming removed 1 base from V and 3 bases from J; junction bases left unmatched: 3. CDR3 length: 14 residues. Germline V CDR1 and CDR2: SGHRS, YFSETQ. This CDR3 is CASSLPGGDYGYTF. The CDR3 region has the DNA TGCGCCAGCAGCTTGCCAGGGGGTGACTATGGCTACACCTTC.

The chain joins TRBV30 to TRBJ2-4, with a possible D match to TRBD1 (6 bases). Trimming cost V 5 bases and J 8 bases, with 16 bases left between them. The CDR3 has 13 amino acids. CDR1 and CDR2 (germline): GTSNPN, SVGIG (reference sequence). The CDR3 coding sequence is TGTGCCTGGGGGCGGCAGGGGATAGACATTCAGTACTTC. Translation gives CAWGRQGIDIQYF.

The gene calls are TRBV6-5 and TRBJ1-2; 10 bases line up with TRBD1. Germline assignment: CDR1 MNHEY and CDR2 SVGAGI. The ends lost 6 bases at V and 4 bases at J; junction bases unmatched: 5. The CDR3 runs 14 residues. The CDR3 DNA reads TGTGCCAGCAGCACCGACAGGGGGCCCTATGGCTACACCTTC. Translated, it gives CASSTDRGPYGYTF.

The chain has TRBV11-2 and TRBJ1-1; 10 bases match TRBD1. Trimming cost V 0 bases and J 3 bases; bases outside gene matches: 7. Germline CDR1 is SGHAT and CDR2 is FQNNGV. CDR3 length equals 17 residues. The CDR3 DNA reads as TGTGCCAGCAGCTTAGATGAGTGGGGACAGGGGTACACTGAAGCTTTCTTT. Translated: CASSLDEWGQGYTEAFF.

This chain uses TRBV7-8 with TRBJ2-1, with 9 nucleotides matching TRBD2. V lost 7 bases to trimming and J lost 3 bases; unmatched junction nucleotides: 4. In germline, CDR1 is SGHVS, CDR2 FQNEAQ. The CDR3 is 14 amino acids. Here the CDR3 reads CASKRAGGYNEQFF. The CDR3 DNA follows: TGTGCCAGCAAGCGAGCGGGGGGCTACAATGAGCAGTTCTTC.

This chain joins TRBV27 and TRBJ1-5, with 10 bases fitting TRBD1. The V segment lost 6 bases and the J segment 6 bases; nucleotides outside the gene matches: 5. The CDR3 length is 14 residues. Germline CDR1 MNHEY, CDR2 SMNVEV (reference sequence). This chain's CDR3 is CASSPGQGFQPQHF. Written as DNA, the CDR3 is TGTGCCAGCAGCCCGGGACAGGGGTTTCAGCCCCAGCATTTT.